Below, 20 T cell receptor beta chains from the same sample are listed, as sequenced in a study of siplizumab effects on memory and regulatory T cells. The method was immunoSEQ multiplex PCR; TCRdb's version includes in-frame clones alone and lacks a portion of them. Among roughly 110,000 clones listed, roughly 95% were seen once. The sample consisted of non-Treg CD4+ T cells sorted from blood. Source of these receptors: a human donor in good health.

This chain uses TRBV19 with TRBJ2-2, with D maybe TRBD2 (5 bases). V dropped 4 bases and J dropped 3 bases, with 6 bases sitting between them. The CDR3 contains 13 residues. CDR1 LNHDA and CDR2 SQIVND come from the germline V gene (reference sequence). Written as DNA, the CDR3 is TGTGCCAGTAGTAGGGGAGACACCGGGGAGCTGTTTTTT. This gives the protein CASSRGDTGELFF.

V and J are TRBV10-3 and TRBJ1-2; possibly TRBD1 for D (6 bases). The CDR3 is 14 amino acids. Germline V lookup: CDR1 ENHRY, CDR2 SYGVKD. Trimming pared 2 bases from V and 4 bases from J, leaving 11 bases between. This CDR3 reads CAISEQGSGYGYTF. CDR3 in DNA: TGTGCCATCAGTGAGCAGGGGTCCGGCTATGGCTACACCTTC.

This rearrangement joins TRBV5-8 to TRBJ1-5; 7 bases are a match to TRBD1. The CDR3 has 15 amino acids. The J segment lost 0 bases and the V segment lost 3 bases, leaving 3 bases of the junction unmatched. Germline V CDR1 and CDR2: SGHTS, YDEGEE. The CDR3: CASSWGQTSNQPQHF. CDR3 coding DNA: TGTGCCAGCAGCTGGGGACAGACTAGCAATCAGCCCCAGCATTTT.

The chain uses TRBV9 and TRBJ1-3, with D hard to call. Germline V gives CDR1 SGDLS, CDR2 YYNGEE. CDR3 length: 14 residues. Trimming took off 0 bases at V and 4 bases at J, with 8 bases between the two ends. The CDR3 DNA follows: TGTGCCAGCAGCGTAGACGGGTTAGGAAACACCATATATTTT. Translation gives CASSVDGLGNTIYF.

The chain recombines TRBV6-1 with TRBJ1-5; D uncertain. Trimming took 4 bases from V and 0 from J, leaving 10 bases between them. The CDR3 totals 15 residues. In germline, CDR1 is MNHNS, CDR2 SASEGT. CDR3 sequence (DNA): TGTGCCAGCAGTGTTGAAGCCTCTAGCAATCAGCCCCAGCATTTT. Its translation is CASSVEASSNQPQHF.

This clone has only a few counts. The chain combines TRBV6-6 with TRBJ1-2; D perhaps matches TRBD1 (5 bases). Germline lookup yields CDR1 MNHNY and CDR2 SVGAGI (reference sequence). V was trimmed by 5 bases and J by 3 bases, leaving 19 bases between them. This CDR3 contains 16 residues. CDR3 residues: CASSPEGTLGDYGYTF. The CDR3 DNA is TGTGCCAGCAGTCCGGAAGGGACGCTTGGCGACTATGGCTACACCTTC.

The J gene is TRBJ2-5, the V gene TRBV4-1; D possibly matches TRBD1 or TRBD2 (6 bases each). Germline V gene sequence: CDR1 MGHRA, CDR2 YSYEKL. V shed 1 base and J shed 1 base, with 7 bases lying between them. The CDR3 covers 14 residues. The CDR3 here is CASSQAGAQETQYF. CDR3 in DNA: TGCGCCAGCAGCCAAGCGGGGGCCCAAGAGACCCAGTACTTC.

CDR3 DNA: TGCGCCAGCAGCTTCGGGACAGGGTCTCGTGAGCAGTACTTC. This sequence encodes CASSFGTGSREQYF. The gene calls are TRBV5-1 and TRBJ2-7; TRBD1 agrees at 9 bases. Trimming cost V 2 bases and J 7 bases; bases outside gene matches: 7. CDR1 SGHRS and CDR2 YFSETQ come from the germline V gene. CDR3 length equals 14 residues.

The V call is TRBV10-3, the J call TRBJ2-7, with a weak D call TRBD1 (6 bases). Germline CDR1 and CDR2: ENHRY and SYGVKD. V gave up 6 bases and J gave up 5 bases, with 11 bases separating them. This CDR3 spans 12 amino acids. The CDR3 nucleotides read TGTGCCATCAGCGGGACACCTGACGAGCAGTACTTC. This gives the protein CAISGTPDEQYF.

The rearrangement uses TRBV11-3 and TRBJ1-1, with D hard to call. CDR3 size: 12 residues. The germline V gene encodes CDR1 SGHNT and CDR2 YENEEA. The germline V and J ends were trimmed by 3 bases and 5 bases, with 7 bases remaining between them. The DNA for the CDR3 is TGTGCCAGCAGCTTCTCGGGGACTGAAGCTTTCTTT. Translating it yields CASSFSGTEAFF.

CDR3 sequence: CACSRPLANEKLFF. The CDR3 DNA reads as TGTGCCTGTTCCAGACCCTTGGCTAATGAAAAACTGTTTTTT. The chain joins TRBV30 to TRBJ1-4; D unresolved. Germline CDR1 and CDR2: GTSNPN and SVGIG (reference sequence). This CDR3 is built from 14 residues. Trimming cost V 6 bases and J 3 bases, with 14 bases left between them.

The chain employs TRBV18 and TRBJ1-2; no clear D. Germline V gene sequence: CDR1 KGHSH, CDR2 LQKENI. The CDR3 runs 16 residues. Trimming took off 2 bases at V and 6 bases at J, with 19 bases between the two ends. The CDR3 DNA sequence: TGTGCCAGCTCACCAGGTTATGTAGGTCTGGTGGATGGCTACACCTTC. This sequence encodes CASSPGYVGLVDGYTF.

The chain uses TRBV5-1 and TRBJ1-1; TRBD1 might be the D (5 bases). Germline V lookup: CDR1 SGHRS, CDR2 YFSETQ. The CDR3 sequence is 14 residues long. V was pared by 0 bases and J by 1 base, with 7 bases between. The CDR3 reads CASSLGGTNTEAFF. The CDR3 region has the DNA TGCGCCAGCAGCTTGGGGGGGACGAACACTGAAGCTTTCTTT.

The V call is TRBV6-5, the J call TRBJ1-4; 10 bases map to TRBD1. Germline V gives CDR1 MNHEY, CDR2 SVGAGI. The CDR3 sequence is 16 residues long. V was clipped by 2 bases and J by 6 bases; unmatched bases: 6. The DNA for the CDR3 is TGTGCCAGCAGTTACGGAGGGACAGGGGAGGATGAAAAACTGTTTTTT. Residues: CASSYGGTGEDEKLFF.

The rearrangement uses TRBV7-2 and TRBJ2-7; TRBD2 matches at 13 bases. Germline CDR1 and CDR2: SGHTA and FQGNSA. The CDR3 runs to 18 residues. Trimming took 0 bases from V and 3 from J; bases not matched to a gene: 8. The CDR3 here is CASSLARTSGGTNYEQYF. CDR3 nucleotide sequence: TGTGCCAGCAGCTTAGCGAGGACTAGCGGGGGAACAAACTACGAGCAGTACTTC. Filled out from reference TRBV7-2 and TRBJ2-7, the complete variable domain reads GAGVSQSPSNKVTEKGKDVELRCDPISGHTALYWYRQSLGQGLEFLIYFQGNSAPDKSGLPSDRFSAERTGGSVSTLTIQRTQQEDSAVYLCASSLARTSGGTNYEQYFGPGTRLTVT.

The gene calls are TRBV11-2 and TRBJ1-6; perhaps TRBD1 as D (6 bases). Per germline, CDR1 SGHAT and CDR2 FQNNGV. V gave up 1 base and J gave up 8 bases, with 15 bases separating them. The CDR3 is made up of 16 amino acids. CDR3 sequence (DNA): TGTGCCAGCAGCTTAGGTATAGGGGGTCGGGATTCACCCCTCCACTTT. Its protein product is CASSLGIGGRDSPLHF.

Written as DNA, the CDR3 is TGTGCCAGCCTAGACGGTTTAGCCAAAAACATTCAGTACTTC. Its translation: CASLDGLAKNIQYF. J is TRBJ2-4 and V is TRBV2; D not resolved. V was shortened by 8 bases and J by 0 bases, with 11 bases between the two germline ends. The germline gives CDR1 SNHLY, CDR2 FYNNEI. CDR3 size: 14 residues.

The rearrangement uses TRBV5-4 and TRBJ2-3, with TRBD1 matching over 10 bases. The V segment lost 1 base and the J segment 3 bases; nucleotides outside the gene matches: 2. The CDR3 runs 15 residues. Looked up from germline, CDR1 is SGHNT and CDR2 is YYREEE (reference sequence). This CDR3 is CASSLRTGGTDTQYF. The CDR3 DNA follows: TGTGCCAGCAGCTTGCGGACAGGGGGAACAGATACGCAGTATTTT.

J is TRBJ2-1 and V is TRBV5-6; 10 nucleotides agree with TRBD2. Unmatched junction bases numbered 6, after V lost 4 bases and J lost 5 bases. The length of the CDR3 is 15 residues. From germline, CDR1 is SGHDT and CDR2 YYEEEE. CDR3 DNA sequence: TGTGCCAGCAGCCTCGGGACTAGCGCCGACAATGAGCAGTTCTTC. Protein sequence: CASSLGTSADNEQFF.

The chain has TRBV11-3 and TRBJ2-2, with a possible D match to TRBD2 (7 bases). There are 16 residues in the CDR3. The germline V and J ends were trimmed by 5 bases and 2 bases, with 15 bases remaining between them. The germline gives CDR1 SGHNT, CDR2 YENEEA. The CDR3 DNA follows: TGTGCCAGCAGCGAAATGGGGGGGCAAAACACCGGGGAGCTGTTTTTT. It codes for CASSEMGGQNTGELFF.